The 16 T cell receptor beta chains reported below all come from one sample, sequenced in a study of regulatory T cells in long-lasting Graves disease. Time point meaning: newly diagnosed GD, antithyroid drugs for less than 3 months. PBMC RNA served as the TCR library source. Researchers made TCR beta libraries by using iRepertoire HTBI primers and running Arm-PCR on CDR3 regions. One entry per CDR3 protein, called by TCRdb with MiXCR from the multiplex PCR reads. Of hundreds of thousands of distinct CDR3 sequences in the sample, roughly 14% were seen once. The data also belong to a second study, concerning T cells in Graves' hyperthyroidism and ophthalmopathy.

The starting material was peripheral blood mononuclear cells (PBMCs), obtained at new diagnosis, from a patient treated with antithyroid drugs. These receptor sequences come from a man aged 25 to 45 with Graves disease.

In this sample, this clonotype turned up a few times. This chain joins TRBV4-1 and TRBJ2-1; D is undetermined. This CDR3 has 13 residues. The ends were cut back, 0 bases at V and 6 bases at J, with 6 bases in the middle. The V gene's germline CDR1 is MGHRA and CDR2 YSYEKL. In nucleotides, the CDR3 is TGCGCCAGCAGCCAAGATGGAACCAATGAGCAGTTCTTC. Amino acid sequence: CASSQDGTNEQFF.

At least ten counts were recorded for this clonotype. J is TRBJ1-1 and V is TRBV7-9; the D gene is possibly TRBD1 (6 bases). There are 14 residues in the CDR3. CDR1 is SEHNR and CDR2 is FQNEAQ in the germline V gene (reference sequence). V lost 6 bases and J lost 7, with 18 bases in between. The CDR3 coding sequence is TGTGCCAGCAGGACGGGGGCTCATTTTAGTGAAGCTTTCTTT. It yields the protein CASRTGAHFSEAFF.

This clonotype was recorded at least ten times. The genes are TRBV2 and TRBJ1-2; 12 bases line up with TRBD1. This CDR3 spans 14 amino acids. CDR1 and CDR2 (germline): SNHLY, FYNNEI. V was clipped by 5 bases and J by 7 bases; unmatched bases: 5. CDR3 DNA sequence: TGTGCCAGCAGTTCCGGGACAGGGGGCGGTGGCTACACCTTC. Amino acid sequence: CASSSGTGGGGYTF.

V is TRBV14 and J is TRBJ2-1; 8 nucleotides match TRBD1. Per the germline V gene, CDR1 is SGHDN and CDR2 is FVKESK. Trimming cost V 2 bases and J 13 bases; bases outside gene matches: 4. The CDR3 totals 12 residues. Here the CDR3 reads CASSQLTGDQFF. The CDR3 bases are TGTGCCAGCAGCCAATTGACAGGGGACCAGTTCTTC.

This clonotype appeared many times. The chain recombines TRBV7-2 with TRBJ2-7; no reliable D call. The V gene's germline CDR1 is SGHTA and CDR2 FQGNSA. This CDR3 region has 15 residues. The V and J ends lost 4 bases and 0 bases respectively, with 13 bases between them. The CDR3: CASSSQAPSSYEQYF. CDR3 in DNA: TGTGCCAGCAGCTCCCAAGCACCAAGCTCCTACGAGCAGTACTTC.

CDR3 coding DNA: TGCGCCAGCAGCGGGCAGGGCAGCGACATTCAGTACTTC. It encodes CASSGQGSDIQYF. The V call is TRBV5-1, the J call TRBJ2-4; TRBD1 is a possible D gene (5 bases). The germline V gene encodes CDR1 SGHRS and CDR2 YFSETQ. The CDR3 spans 13 residues. Trimming cost V 4 bases and J 8 bases, with 13 bases left between them.

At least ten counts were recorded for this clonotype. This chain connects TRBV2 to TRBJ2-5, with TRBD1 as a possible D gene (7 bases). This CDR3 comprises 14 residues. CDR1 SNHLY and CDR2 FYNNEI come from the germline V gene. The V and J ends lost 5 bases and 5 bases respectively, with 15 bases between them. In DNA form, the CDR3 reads TGTGCCAGCAGTACCAGGGGGGCCAGTGAGACCCAGTACTTC. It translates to CASSTRGASETQYF.

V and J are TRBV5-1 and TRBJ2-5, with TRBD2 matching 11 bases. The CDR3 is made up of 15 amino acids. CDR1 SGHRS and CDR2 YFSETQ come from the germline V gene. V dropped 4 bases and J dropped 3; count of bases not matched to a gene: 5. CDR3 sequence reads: CASSRMTSGKETQYF. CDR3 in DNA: TGCGCCAGCAGCAGAATGACTAGCGGGAAAGAGACCCAGTACTTC.

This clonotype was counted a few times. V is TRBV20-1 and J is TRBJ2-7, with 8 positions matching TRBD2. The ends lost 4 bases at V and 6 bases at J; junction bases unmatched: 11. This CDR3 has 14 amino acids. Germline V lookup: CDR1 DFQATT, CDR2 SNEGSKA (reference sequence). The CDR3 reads CSATRGAGVAEQYF. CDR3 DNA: TGCAGTGCTACCCGAGGAGCGGGAGTAGCCGAGCAGTACTTC.

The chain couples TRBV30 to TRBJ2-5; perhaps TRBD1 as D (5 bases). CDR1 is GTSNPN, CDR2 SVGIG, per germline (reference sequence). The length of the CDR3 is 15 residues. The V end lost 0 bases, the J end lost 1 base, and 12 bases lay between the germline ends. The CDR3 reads CAWSVPQGFQETQYF. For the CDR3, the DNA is TGTGCCTGGAGTGTCCCCCAGGGATTCCAAGAGACCCAGTACTTC.

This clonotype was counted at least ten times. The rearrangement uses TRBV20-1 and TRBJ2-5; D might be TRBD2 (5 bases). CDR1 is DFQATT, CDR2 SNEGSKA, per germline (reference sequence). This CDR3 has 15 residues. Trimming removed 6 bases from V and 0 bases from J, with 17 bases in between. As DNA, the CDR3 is TGCAGTGCCCCATCTGGGCTCGGGGACCAAGAGACCCAGTACTTC. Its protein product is CSAPSGLGDQETQYF.

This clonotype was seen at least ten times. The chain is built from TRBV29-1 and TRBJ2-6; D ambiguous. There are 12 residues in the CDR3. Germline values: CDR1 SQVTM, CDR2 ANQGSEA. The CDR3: CSALSGANVLTF. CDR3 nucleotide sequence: TGCAGTGCCCTCTCTGGGGCCAACGTCCTGACTTTC.

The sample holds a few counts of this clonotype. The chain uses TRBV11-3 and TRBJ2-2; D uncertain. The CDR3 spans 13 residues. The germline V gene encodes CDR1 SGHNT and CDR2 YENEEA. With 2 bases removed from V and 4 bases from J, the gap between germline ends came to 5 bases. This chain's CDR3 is CASSLSVTGELFF. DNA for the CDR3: TGTGCCAGCAGCTTATCTGTCACCGGGGAGCTGTTTTTT. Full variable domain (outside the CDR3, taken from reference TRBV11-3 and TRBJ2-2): EAGVVQSPRYKIIEKKQPVAFWCNPISGHNTLYWYLQNLGQGPELLIRYENEEAVDDSQLPKDRFSAERLKGVDSTLKIQPAELGDSAVYLCASSLSVTGELFFGEGSRLTVL.

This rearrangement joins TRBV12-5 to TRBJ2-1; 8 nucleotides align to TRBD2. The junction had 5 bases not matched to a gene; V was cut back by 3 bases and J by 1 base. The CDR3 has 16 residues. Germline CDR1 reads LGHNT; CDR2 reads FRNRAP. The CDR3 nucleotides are TGTGCTAGTGGTTTCGCCTTAGCGGGGTCCTACAATGAGCAGTTCTTC. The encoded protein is CASGFALAGSYNEQFF.

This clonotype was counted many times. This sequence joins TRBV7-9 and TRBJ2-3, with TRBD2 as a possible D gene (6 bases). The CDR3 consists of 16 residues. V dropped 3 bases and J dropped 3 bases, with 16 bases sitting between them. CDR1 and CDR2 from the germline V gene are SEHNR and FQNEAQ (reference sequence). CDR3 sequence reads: CASSLRPRGGTDTQYF. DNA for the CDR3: TGTGCCAGCAGCTTGAGGCCGAGGGGAGGAACAGATACGCAGTATTTT. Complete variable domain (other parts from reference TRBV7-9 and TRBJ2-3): DTGVSQNPRHKITKRGQNVTFRCDPISEHNRLYWYRQTLGQGPEFLTYFQNEAQLEKSRLLSDRFSAERPKGSFSTLEIQRTEQGDSAMYLCASSLRPRGGTDTQYFGPGTRLTVL.

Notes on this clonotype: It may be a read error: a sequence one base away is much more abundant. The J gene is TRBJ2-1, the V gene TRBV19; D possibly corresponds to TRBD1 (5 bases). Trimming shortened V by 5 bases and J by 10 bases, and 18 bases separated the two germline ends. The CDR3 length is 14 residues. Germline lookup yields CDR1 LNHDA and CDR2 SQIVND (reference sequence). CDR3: CASSVPTDAYEQFF. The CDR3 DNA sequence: TGTGCCAGTAGTGTCCCGACAGACGCCTACGAGCAGTTCTTC. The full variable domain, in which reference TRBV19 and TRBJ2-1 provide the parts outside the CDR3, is DGGITQSPKYLFRKEGQNVTLSCEQNLNHDAMYWYRQDPGQGLRLIYYSQIVNDFQKGDIAEGYSVSREKKESFPLTVTSAQKNPTAFYLCASSVPTDAYEQFFGPGTRLTVL.